This TCR beta chain originates from a study of technical replicates of blood from several donors. The repertoire was sequenced with immunoSEQ multiplex PCR; TCRdb's copy has only in-frame clones and lacks some. The sample yields some 80,000 clones, more than 80% seen once. Germline values: CDR1 SEHNR, CDR2 FQNEAQ (reference sequence). Trimming left V 3 bases short and J 4 bases short, with 3 bases between. This CDR3 spans 11 amino acids. The clonotype was recovered from a human donor in good health. Some clones in this sample may be carry-over from other donors' samples. The sequencing sample was made of PBMCs. This chain joins TRBV7-9 and TRBJ1-2; the D is unclear. The CDR3 sequence is CASSLAYGYTF. Written as DNA, the CDR3 is TGTGCCAGCAGCTTGGCCTATGGCTACACCTTC.